Listed below are T cell receptor beta chains from one sample, sequenced in a study of T cells in Graves' hyperthyroidism and ophthalmopathy. MiXCR, applied by TCRdb to the multiplex PCR reads, yields one record per CDR3 protein. The table includes about 640,000 distinct CDR3 sequences, less than 25% detected once. The sequencing input was blood. The receptors were sampled from a man aged 25-45 years with Graves' ophthalmopathy. Each CDR3 is given with its conserved first and last residue. Each record gives: J gene, V gene, CDR3 length, clone size, D gene, CDR3 DNA, CDR3 protein. The D gene is left open where the match is weak. Where a row states a size, it is once, few, many or the class of an expanded clone; other rows omit it.

>TRBJ2-5|TRBV20-1|16|once|TRBD2
TGCAGTGCTAGGCGCCTAGCGGGGATGTGGGAGGAGACCCAGTACTTC
CSARRLAGMWEETQYF
>TRBJ1-1|TRBV29-1|13|NA|NA
TGCAGCGTTGAAGATTCGATGAACACTGAAGCTTTCTTT
CSVEDSMNTEAFF
>TRBJ2-7|TRBV30|13|many|NA
TGTGCCTGGAGTCTGAGGGTACTGGGCGAGCAGTACTTC
CAWSLRVLGEQYF
>TRBJ1-4|TRBV4-1|15|NA|NA
TGCGCCAGCAGCCAATACATAGGTTCTAATGAAAAACTGTTTTTT
CASSQYIGSNEKLFF
>TRBJ2-3|TRBV18|16|many|NA
TGTGCCAGCTCACCACCGCGTCAGTCTAGCACAGATACGCAGTATTTT
CASSPPRQSSTDTQYF
>TRBJ1-2|TRBV20-1|13|few|TRBD1
TGCAGTGCCCGTTTGGACAGGGGGAATGGCTACACCTTC
CSARLDRGNGYTF
>TRBJ2-3|TRBV9|15|many|TRBD2
TGTGCCAGCAGCGTAGGGGGGACTAGCTTAGATACGCAGTATTTT
CASSVGGTSLDTQYF
>TRBJ2-2|TRBV7-6|16|NA|TRBD2
TGTGCCAGCAGCTTAGATGCTAGCGGGAAAACCGGGGAGCTGTTTTTT
CASSLDASGKTGELFF
>TRBJ2-1|TRBV5-1|16|many|TRBD2
TGCGCCAGCAGCTCTGGACTAGCGGGGGATTACAATGAGCAGTTCTTC
CASSSGLAGDYNEQFF
>TRBJ2-2|TRBV27|15|few|NA
TGTGCCAGCAGTGCCCCCGGTAAGAACACCGGGGAGCTGTTTTTT
CASSAPGKNTGELFF
>TRBJ2-7|TRBV29-1|12|few|NA
TGCAGCGTTGTAATCAGGGTGGGAGAGCAGTACTTC
CSVVIRVGEQYF
>TRBJ2-1|TRBV15|17|NA|TRBD2
TGTGCCACCAGCTCCCTCGACGGCGGGAGATTGGTCAATGAGCAGTTCTTC
CATSSLDGGRLVNEQFF
>TRBJ1-3|TRBV28|14|NA|NA
TGTGCCAGCAGTTTAAACCTTTCTGGAAACACCATATATTTT
CASSLNLSGNTIYF
>TRBJ2-3|TRBV5-1|16|NA|NA
TGCGCCAGCAGCTTGGACGGAGGTGGGAGCACAGATACGCAGTATTTT
CASSLDGGGSTDTQYF
>TRBJ2-7|TRBV10-2|16|NA|NA
TGCGCCAGCAGTGGGCCCCAGACTCCAAGCTCCTACGAGCAGTACTTC
CASSGPQTPSSYEQYF
>TRBJ2-7|TRBV6-9|14|NA|NA
TGTGCCAGCAGTTACTCGAAGACCGCCTTCGAGCAGTACTTC
CASSYSKTAFEQYF
>TRBJ1-5|TRBV10-3|15|NA|NA
TGTGCCATCAGTGCGACGTGGCAGGGAAATCAGCCCCAGCATTTT
CAISATWQGNQPQHF
>TRBJ2-1|TRBV18|16|many|NA
TGTGCCAGCTCACCACCTGAGTTCGGAGGTTACAATGAGCAGTTCTTC
CASSPPEFGGYNEQFF
>TRBJ2-3|TRBV2|15|few|NA
TGTGCCAGCAGTGAAGCGGGAGTAGATTCGGATACGCAGTATTTT
CASSEAGVDSDTQYF
>TRBJ1-1|TRBV9|16|NA|NA
TGTGCCAGCAGCCCAACAGGGATCCCCGGGAACACTGAAGCTTTCTTT
CASSPTGIPGNTEAFF
>TRBJ1-1|TRBV28|14|few|TRBD1
TGTGCTTCCCAGGGAGGGGGCGGGAACACTGAAGCTTTCTTT
CASQGGGGNTEAFF
>TRBJ2-3|TRBV28|13|NA|NA
TGTGCCAGCACATCGGACCCCACAGATACGCAGTATTTT
CASTSDPTDTQYF
>TRBJ2-7|TRBV4-3|15|few|TRBD2
TGCGCCAGCAGCCAAGGACAAGCGGGAGTTCACGAGCAGTACTTC
CASSQGQAGVHEQYF
>TRBJ1-2|TRBV5-1|15|few|NA
TGCGCCAGCAGCTTGGGTGACAGAGATCTCTATGGCTACACCTTC
CASSLGDRDLYGYTF
>TRBJ2-7|TRBV7-9|15|NA|TRBD1
TGTGCCAGCAGCCCAGGACAGGGTGGTGATGGCGAGCAGTACTTC
CASSPGQGGDGEQYF
>TRBJ1-1|TRBV19|14|few|NA
TGTGCCAGTAGACCAGGACAGAGGAACACTGAAGCTTTCTTT
CASRPGQRNTEAFF
>TRBJ1-1|TRBV4-3|16|NA|NA
TGCGCCAGCAGCCAAGACCTCCGGATCGGCGGGGCTGAAGCTTTCTTT
CASSQDLRIGGAEAFF
>TRBJ2-1|TRBV11-2|14|NA|NA
TGTGCCAGCAGTGATCGGCGGGCATACAATGAGCAGTTCTTC
CASSDRRAYNEQFF
>TRBJ1-5|TRBV19|16|NA|NA
TGTGCCAGTAGTATCGTGGGGATTTATAGCAATCAGCCCCAGCATTTT
CASSIVGIYSNQPQHF
>TRBJ2-7|TRBV7-9|13|many|NA
TGTGCCAGCAGCCCACTTGGCAGGGACGAGCAGTACTTC
CASSPLGRDEQYF
>TRBJ2-1|TRBV6-2/TRBV6-3|15|few|TRBD1
TGTGCCAGCTACGAGACGGGACAGGGCGCCAATGAGCAGTTCTTC
CASYETGQGANEQFF
>TRBJ2-5|TRBV28|17|many|NA
TGTGCCAGCAGTGTTGAAGGTCGCGGGGAACTGGGAGAGACCCAGTACTTC
CASSVEGRGELGETQYF
>TRBJ2-7|TRBV29-1|13|few|NA
TGCAGCGTTGTATTACAGGAGACCTACGAGCAGTACTTC
CSVVLQETYEQYF